The clone carrying this T cell receptor (beta chain) was seen only once. Sequencing was performed with immunoSEQ multiplex PCR; in TCRdb, only in-frame clones are kept and a portion is missing. This table has under 100,000 clones, less than 90% appearing once. The data originate from a study of control samples from healthy donors and cancer patients. This CDR3 is built from 14 residues. CDR1 is LNHNV and CDR2 is YYDKDF in the germline V gene (reference sequence). V was shortened by 3 bases and J by 1 base, with 7 bases between the two germline ends. Material: blood. This receptor was identified in a woman in her 70s in good health. The chain recombines TRBV15 with TRBJ1-5; D not resolved. CDR3 amino acids: CATSRVQSNQPQHF. The CDR3 coding sequence is TGTGCCACCAGCAGGGTGCAGAGCAATCAGCCCCAGCATTTT. Together with reference TRBV15 and TRBJ1-5, the CDR3 gives the full variable domain: DAMVIQNPRYQVTQFGKPVTLSCSQTLNHNVMYWYQQKSSQAPKLLFHYYDKDFNNEADTPDNFQSRRPNTSFCFLDIRSPGLGDTAMYLCATSRVQSNQPQHFGDGTRLSIL.